This T cell receptor (beta chain) was observed in a study of blood T cell repertoires in COVID-19. CDR3 size: 13 residues. Germline-derived CDR1 and CDR2 are SGHNT and YYREEE (reference sequence). Unmatched junction bases numbered 3, after V lost 5 bases and J lost 3 bases. Per the original data handling: By means of reference gene primer amplification, nucleated cell counts were estimated. The data were produced by immunoSEQ multiplex PCR, yet TCRdb's version contains in-frame clones alone and is incomplete. The V and J calls and clone size come from that table; D and trimming were worked out from the DNA. In the table there are approximately 330,000 clones, 90% of which are singletons.

The rearrangement links TRBV5-4 to TRBJ2-3; 7 bases line up with TRBD2. The specimen was peripheral blood. This TCR came from a woman in her thirties or forties with COVID-19, enrolled during active disease. CDR3 sequence (DNA): TGTGCCAGCAGTAGTAGCGGGACAGATACGCAGTATTTT. Protein sequence: CASSSSGTDTQYF.